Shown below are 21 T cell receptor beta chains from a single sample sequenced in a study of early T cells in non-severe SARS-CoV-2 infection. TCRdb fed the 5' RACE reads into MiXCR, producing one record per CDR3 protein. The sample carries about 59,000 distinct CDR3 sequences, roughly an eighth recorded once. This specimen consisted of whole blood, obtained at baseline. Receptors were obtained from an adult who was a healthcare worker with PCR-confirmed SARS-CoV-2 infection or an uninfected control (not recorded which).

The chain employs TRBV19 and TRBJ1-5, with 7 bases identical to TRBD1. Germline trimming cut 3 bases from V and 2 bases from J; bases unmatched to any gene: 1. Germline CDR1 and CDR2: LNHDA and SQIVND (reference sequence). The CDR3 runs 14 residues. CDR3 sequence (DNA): TGTGCCAGTAGTATTCAGGGGGGCAATCAGCCCCAGCATTTT. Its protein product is CASSIQGGNQPQHF.

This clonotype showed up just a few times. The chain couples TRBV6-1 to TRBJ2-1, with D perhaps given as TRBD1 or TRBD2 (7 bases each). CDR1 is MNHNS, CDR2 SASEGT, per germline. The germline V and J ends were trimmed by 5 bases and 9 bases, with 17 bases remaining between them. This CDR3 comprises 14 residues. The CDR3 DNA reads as TGTGCCAGCAGTACCTGGGACAGCGGGATTGAGCAGTTCTTC. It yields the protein CASSTWDSGIEQFF.

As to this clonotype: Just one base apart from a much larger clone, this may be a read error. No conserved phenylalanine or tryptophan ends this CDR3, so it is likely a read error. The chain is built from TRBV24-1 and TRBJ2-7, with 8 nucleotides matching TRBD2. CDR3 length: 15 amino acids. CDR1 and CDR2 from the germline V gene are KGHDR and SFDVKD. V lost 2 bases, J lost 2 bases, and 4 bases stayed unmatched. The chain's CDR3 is CATSDSRTSTYEQYL. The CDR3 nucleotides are TGTGCCACCAGTGATTCTCGGACTAGCACCTACGAGCAGTACCTC.

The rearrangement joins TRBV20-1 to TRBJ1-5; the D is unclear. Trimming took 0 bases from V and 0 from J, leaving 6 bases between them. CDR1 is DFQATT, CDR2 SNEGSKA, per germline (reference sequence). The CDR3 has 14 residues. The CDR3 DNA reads TGCAGTGCTAGAGATAGGTTTAGCAATCAGCCCCAGCATTTT. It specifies CSARDRFSNQPQHF.

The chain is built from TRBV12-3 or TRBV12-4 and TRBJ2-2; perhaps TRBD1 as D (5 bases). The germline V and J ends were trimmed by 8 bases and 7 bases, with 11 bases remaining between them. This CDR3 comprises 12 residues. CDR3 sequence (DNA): TGTGCCAGCTCCTGGGGCGGCGGGGAGCTGTTTTTT. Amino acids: CASSWGGGELFF.

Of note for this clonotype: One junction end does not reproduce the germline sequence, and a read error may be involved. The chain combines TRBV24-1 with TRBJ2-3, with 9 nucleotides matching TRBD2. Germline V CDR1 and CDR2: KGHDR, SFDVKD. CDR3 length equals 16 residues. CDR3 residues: CVTSDFLAGSTDTQYF. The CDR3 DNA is TGTGTCACCAGTGATTTCCTAGCGGGAAGCACAGATACGCAGTATTTT.

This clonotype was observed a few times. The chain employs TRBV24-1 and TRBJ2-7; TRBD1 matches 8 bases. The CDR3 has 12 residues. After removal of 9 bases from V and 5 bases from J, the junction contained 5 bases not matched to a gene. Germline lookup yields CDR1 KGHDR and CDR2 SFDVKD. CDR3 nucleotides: TGTGCCACCTCGACAGGGGTGGACGAGCAGTACTTC. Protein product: CATSTGVDEQYF.

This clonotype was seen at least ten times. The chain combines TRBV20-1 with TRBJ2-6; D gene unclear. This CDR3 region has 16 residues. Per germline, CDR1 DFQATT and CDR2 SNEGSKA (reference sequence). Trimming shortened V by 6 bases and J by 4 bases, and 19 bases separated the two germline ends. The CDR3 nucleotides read TGCAGTGCCCCGCTCCCGGGCCAGCCCGGGGCCAACGTCCTGACTTTC. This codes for CSAPLPGQPGANVLTF.

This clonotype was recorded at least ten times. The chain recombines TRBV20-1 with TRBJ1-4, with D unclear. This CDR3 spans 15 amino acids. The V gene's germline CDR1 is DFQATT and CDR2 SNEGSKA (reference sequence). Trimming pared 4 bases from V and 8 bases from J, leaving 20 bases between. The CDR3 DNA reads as TGCAGTGCTAATGATGTGATCGCGGGAAGCGAAAAACTGTTTTTT. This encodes CSANDVIAGSEKLFF.

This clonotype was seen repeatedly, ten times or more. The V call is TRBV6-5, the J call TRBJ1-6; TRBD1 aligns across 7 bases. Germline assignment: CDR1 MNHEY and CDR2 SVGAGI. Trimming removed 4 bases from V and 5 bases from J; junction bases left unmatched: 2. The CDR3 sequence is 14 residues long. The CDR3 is CASSWDSNNSPLHF. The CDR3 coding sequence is TGTGCCAGCAGTTGGGACAGTAATAATTCACCCCTCCACTTT.

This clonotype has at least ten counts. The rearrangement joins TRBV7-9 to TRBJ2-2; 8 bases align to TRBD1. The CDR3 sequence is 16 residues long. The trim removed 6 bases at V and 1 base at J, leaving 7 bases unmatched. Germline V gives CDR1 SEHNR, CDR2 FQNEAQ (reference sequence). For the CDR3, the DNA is TGTGCCAGCAGACCTTACAGGGGGAAGAACACCGGGGAGCTGTTTTTT. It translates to CASRPYRGKNTGELFF.

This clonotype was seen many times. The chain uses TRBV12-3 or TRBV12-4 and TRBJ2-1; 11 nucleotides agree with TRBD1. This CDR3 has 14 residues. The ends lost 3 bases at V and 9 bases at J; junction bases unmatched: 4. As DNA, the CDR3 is TGTGCCAGCAGTTTCCGGACAGGGGGCAGTGAGCAGTTCTTC. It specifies CASSFRTGGSEQFF.

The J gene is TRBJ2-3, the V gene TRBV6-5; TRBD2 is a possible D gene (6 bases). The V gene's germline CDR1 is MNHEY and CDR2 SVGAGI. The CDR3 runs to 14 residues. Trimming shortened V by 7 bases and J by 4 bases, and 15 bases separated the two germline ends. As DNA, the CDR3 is TGTGCCAGCACGAGCCCCCGCGGGGCAGATACGCAGTATTTT. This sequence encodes CASTSPRGADTQYF.

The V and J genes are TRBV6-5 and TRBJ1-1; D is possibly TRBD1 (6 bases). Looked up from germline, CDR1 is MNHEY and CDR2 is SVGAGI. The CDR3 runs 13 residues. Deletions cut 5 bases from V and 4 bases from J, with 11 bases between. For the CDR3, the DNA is TGTGCCAGCAGTAAACAGGGTACCACTGAAGCTTTCTTT. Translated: CASSKQGTTEAFF.

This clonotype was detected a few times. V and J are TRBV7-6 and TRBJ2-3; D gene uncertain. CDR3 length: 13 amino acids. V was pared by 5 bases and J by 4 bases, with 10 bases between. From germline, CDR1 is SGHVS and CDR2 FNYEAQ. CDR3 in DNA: TGTGCCAGCAGCCACGCCGGTGCAGATACGCAGTATTTT. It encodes CASSHAGADTQYF. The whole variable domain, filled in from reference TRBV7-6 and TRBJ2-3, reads GAGVSQSPRYKVTKRGQDVALRCDPISGHVSLYWYRQALGQGPEFLTYFNYEAQQDKSGLPNDRFSAERPEGSISTLTIQRTEQRDSAMYRCASSHAGADTQYFGPGTRLTVL.

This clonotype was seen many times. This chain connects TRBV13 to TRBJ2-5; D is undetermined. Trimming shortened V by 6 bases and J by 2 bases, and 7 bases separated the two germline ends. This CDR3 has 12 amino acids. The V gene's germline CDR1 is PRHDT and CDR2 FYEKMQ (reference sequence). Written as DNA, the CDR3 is TGTGCCAGCAGGAGGAGACAAGAGACCCAGTACTTC. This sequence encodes CASRRRQETQYF.

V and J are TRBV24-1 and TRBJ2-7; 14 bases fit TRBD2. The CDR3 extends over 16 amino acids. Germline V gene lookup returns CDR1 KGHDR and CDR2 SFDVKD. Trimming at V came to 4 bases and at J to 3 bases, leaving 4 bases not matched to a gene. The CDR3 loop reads CATSDPGTSGSYEQYF. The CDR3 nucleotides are TGTGCCACCAGTGACCCAGGGACTAGCGGGAGCTACGAGCAGTACTTC.

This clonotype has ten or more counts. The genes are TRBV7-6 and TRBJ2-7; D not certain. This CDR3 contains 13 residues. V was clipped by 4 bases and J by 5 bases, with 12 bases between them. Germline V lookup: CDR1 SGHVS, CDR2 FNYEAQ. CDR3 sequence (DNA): TGTGCCAGCAGCTCCCCAGAATGGCACGAGCAGTACTTC. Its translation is CASSSPEWHEQYF.

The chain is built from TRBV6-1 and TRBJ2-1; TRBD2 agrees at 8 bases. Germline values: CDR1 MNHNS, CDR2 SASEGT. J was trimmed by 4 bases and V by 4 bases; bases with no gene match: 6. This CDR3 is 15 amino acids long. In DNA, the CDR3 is TGTGCCAGCAGTGTAGGCGGGGGGCGTTACAATGAGCAGTTCTTC. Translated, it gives CASSVGGGRYNEQFF.

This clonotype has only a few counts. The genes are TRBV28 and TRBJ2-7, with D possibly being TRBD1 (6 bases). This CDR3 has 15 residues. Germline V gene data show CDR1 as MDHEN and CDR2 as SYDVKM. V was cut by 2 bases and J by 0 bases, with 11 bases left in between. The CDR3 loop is CASSLIDRYSYEQYF. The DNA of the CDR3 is TGTGCCAGCAGTTTAATCGACAGGTACTCCTACGAGCAGTACTTC.

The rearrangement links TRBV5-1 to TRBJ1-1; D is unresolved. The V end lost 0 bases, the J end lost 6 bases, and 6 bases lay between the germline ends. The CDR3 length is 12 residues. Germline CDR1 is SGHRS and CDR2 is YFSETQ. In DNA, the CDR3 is TGCGCCAGCAGCTTGGTAGGTCCTGAAGCTTTCTTT. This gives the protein CASSLVGPEAFF.